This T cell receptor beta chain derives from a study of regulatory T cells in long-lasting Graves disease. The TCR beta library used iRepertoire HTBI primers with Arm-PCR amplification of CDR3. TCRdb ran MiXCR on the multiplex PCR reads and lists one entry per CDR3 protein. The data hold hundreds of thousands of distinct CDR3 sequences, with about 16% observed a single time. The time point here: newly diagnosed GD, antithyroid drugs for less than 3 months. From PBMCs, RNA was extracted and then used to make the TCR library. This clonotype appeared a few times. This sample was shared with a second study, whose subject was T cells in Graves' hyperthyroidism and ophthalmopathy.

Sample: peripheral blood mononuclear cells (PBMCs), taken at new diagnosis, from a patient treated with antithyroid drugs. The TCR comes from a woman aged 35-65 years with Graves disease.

The CDR3 sequence: CASSYGDSGANVLTF. The CDR3 nucleotides are TGTGCCAGCAGTTACGGGGACTCTGGGGCCAACGTCCTGACTTTC. V gene TRBV6-2 or TRBV6-3 combines with J gene TRBJ2-6; D gene uncertain. The CDR3 runs 15 residues. V was trimmed by 2 bases and J by 0 bases, leaving 5 bases between them. The germline gives CDR1 MNHEY, CDR2 SVGEGT.